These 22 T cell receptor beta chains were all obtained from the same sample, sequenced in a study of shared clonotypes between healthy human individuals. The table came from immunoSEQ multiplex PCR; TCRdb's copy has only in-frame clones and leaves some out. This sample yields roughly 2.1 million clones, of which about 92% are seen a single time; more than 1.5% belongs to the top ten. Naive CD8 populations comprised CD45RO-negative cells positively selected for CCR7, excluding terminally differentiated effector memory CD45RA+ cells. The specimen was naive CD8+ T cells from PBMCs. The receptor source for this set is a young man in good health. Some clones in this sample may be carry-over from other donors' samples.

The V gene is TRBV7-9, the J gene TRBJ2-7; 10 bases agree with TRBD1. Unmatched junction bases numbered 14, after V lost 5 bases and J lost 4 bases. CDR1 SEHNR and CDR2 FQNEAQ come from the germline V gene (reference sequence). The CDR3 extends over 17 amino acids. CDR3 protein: CASSLGSGTGVFYEQYF. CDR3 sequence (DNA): TGTGCCAGCAGCCTAGGGTCCGGGACAGGGGTTTTTTACGAGCAGTACTTC.

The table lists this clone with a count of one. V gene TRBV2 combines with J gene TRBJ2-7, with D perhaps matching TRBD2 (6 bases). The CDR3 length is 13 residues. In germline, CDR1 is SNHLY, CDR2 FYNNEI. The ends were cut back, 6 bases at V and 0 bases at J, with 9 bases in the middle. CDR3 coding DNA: TGTGCCAGCAGAGAGGGACTCTCCTACGAGCAGTACTTC. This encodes CASREGLSYEQYF.

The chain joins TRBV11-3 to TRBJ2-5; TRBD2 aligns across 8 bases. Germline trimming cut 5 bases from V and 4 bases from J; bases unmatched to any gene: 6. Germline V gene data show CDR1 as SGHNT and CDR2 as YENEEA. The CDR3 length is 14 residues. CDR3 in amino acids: CASSPTAGGETQYF. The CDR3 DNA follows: TGTGCCAGCAGCCCCACCGCGGGGGGAGAGACCCAGTACTTC.

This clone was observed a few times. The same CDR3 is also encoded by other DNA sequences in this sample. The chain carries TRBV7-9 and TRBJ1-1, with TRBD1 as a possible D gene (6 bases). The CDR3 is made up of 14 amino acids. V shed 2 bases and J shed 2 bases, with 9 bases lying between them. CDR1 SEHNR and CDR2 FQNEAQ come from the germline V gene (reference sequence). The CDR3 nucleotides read TGTGCCAGCAGCTTATCGACAGGTAACACTGAAGCTTTCTTT. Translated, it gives CASSLSTGNTEAFF.

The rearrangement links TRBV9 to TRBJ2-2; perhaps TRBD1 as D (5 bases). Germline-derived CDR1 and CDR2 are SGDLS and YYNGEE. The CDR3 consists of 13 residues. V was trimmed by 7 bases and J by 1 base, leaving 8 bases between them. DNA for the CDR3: TGTGCCAGCGCCCAGGGGAACACCGGGGAGCTGTTTTTT. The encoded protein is CASAQGNTGELFF.

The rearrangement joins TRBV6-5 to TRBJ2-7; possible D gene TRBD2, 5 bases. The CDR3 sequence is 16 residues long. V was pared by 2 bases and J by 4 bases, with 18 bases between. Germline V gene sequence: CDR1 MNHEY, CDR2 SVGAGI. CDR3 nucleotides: TGTGCCAGCAGTTACGGCTCCGGGGTTCTGAAGTACGAGCAGTACTTC. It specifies CASSYGSGVLKYEQYF.

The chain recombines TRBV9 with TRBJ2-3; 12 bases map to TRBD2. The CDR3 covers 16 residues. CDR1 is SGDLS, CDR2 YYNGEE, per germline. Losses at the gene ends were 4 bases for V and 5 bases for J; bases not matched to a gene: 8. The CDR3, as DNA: TGTGCCAGCAGCCAAGGACTAGCGGGATTTGGAGATACGCAGTATTTT. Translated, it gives CASSQGLAGFGDTQYF.

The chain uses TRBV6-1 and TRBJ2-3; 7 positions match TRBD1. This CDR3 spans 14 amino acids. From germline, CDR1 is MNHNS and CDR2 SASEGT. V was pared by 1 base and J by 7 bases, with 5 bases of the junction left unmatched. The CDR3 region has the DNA TGTGCCAGCAGTGAAGTAGGGGACAGTTATACGCAGTATTTT. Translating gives CASSEVGDSYTQYF.

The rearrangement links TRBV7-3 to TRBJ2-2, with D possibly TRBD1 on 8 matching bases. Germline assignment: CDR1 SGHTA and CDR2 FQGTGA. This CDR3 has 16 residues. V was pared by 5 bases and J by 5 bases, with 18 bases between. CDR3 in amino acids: CASSEDREGRTGELFF. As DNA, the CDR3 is TGTGCCAGCAGCGAGGACAGGGAGGGACGGACCGGGGAGCTGTTTTTT.

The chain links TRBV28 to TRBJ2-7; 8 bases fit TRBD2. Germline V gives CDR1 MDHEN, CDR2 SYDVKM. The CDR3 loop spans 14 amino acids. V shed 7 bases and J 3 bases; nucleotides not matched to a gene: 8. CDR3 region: CASNIAGYIYEQYF. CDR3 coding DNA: TGTGCCAGCAATATAGCGGGATATATCTACGAGCAGTACTTC. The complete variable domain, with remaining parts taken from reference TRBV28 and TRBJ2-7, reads DVKVTQSSRYLVKRTGEKVFLECVQDMDHENMFWYRQDPGLGLRLIYFSYDVKMKEKGDIPEGYSVSREKKERFSLILESASTNQTSMYLCASNIAGYIYEQYFGPGTRLTVT.

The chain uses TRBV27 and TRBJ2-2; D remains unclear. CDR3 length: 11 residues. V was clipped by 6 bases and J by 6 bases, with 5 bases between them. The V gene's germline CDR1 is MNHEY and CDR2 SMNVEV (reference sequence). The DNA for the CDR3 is TGTGCCAGCAGGTCGTCCGGGGAGCTGTTTTTT. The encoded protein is CASRSSGELFF.

CDR3 sequence (DNA): TGTGCCAGCAGCGCCGGACAGGGAGGTCGCACTGAAGCTTTCTTT. It encodes CASSAGQGGRTEAFF. V is TRBV6-5 and J is TRBJ1-1; 8 bases fit TRBD1. Losses at the gene ends were 6 bases for V and 4 bases for J; bases not matched to a gene: 10. CDR3 size: 15 residues. Germline CDR1 reads MNHEY; CDR2 reads SVGAGI.

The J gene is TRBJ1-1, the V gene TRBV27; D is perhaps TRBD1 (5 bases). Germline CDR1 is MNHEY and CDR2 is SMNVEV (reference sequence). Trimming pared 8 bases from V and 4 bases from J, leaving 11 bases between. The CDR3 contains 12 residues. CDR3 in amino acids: CASGGVGTEAFF. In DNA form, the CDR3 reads TGTGCCAGCGGGGGGGTGGGCACTGAAGCTTTCTTT.

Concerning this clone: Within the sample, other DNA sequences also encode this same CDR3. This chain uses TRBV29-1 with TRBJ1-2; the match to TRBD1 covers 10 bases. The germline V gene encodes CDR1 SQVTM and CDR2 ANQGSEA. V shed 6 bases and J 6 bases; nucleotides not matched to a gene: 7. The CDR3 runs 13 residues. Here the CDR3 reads CSVPGTGENGYTF. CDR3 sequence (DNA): TGCAGCGTCCCCGGGACAGGGGAAAATGGCTACACCTTC.

The CDR3 DNA reads as TGTGCCAGCAGCTTAGTCCAAGGACCGAACGAGCAGTACTTC. Its protein product is CASSLVQGPNEQYF. V and J are TRBV7-6 and TRBJ2-7, with no clear D. The V end was cut by 1 base, the J end by 5 bases, with 12 bases between. CDR3 length equals 14 residues. The V gene's germline CDR1 is SGHVS and CDR2 FNYEAQ.

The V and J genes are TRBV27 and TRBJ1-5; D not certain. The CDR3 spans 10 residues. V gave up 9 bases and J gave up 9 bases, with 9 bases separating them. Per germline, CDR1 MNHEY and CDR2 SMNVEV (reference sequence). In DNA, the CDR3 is TGTGCCAGTGGGAATAGGCCCCAGCATTTT. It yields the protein CASGNRPQHF.

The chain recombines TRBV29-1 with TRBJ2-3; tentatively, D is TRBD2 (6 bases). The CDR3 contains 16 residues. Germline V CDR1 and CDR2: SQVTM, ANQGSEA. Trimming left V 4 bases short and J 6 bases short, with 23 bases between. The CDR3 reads CSVAGTSIPISDTQYF. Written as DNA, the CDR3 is TGCAGCGTTGCGGGGACTTCCATTCCAATTTCGGATACGCAGTATTTT.

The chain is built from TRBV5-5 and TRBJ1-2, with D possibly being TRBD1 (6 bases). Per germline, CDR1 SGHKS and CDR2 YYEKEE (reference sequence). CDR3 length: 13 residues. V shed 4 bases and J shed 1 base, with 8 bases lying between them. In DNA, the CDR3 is TGTGCCAGCAGCGACAGGCTTAACTATGGCTACACCTTC. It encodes CASSDRLNYGYTF.

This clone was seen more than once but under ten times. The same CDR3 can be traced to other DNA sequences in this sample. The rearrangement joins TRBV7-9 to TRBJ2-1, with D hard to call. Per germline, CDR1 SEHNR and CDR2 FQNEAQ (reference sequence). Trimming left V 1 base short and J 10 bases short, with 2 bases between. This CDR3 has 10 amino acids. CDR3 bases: TGTGCCAGCAGCTTAGACGAGCAGTTCTTC. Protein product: CASSLDEQFF.

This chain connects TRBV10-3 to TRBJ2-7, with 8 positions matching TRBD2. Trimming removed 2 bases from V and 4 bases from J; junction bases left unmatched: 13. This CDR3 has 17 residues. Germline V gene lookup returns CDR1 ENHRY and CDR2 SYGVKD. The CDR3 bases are TGTGCCATCAGTGAGGCGGCCCTTGAAGCGGGAGTTTACGAGCAGTACTTC. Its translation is CAISEAALEAGVYEQYF.

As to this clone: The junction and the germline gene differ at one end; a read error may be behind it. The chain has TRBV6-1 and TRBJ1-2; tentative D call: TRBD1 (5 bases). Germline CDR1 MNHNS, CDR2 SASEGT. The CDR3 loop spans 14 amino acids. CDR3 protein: CTRPEFGGNYGYTF. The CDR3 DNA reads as TGTACCAGACCCGAGTTTGGGGGGAACTATGGCTACACCTTC.

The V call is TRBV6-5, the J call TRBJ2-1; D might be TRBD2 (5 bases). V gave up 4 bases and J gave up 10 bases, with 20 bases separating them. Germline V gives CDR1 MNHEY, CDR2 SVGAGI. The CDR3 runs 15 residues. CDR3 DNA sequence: TGTGCCAGCAGTTTCACGACCTCAACTAGATTAGAGCAGTTCTTC. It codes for CASSFTTSTRLEQFF.